This T cell receptor beta chain is drawn from a study of T-cell reconstitution after alpha-beta-depleted transplantation in children. Study results and caveats: Roughly two months post-transplant, alpha-beta T cells reportedly originated from several hundred graft clones that had expanded. The main origin of T-cell counts and diversity one year after transplant was newly produced T cells. There were some patients whose high TCRbeta diversity at day 60 came from surviving recipient T cells and thymic progenitors.

The authors prepared the TCRbeta library with unique molecular identifiers. Using its own MiXCR run on the PCR reads, TCRdb lists one record per CDR3 protein. In the table there are some 50,000 distinct CDR3 sequences, about 9.3% of which are singletons. In this sample, this clonotype turned up a few times. Its antigen is currently unknown. The CDR3 contains 13 residues. V lost 8 bases to trimming and J lost 6 bases, with 16 bases between them. Per germline, CDR1 PRHDT and CDR2 FYEKMQ (reference sequence). The V gene is TRBV13, the J gene TRBJ2-5; D may be TRBD2 (6 bases). The receptor's source is a male patient between 2 and 9 years old who had a stem cell transplant for chronic granulomatous disease, so the T cells may come from the graft donor. The input for sequencing was PBMCs, mostly from graft donor cells, taken 60 days after TCRalphabeta/CD19-depleted stem cell transplant. In DNA, the CDR3 is TGTGCCAGCTCCCTGTCGGAGGGGCAGACCCAGTACTTC. Translated, it gives CASSLSEGQTQYF.